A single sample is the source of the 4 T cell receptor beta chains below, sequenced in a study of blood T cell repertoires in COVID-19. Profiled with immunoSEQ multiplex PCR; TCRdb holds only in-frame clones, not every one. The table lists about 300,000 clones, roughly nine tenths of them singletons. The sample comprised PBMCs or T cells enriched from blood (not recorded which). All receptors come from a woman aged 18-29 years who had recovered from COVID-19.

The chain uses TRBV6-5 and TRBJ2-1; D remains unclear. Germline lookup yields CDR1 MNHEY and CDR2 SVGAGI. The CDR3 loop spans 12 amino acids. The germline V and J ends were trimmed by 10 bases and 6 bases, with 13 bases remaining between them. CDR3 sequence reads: CATRRLFNEQFF. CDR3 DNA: TGTGCCACCAGGAGACTGTTCAATGAGCAGTTCTTC.

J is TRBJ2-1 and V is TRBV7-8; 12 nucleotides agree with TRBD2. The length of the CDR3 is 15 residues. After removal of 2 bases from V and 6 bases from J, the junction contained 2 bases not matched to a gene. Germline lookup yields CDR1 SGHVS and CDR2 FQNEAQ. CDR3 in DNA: TGTGCCAGCAGCTTATCGACTAGCGGGAGCAATGAGCAGTTCTTC. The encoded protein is CASSLSTSGSNEQFF.

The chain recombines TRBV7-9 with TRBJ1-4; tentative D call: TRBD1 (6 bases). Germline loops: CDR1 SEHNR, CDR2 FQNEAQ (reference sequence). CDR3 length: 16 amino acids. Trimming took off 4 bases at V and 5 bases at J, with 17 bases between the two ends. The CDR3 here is CASSSPVERGNEKLFF. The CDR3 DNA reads TGTGCCAGCAGCTCGCCCGTTGAGAGGGGGAATGAAAAACTGTTTTTT.

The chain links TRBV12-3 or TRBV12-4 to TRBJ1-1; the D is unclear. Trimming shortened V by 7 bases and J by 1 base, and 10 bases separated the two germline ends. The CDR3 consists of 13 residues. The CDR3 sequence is CASTRERNTEAFF. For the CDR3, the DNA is TGTGCCAGCACCCGAGAAAGGAACACTGAAGCTTTCTTT.